This T cell receptor (beta chain) was sequenced for a study of neoadjuvant anti-PD-1 for oral cavity cancer. Germline CDR1 is SGHTA and CDR2 is FQGNSA. The ends lost 5 bases at V and 4 bases at J; junction bases unmatched: 4. This CDR3 region has 15 residues. Comments on this clone: Its specificity is not known.

Time point: after neoadjuvant nivolumab, at surgical resection. Stage II-IVA oral cavity squamous cell carcinoma was new and untreated by systemic or radiation therapy. Clones were sequenced by immunoSEQ multiplex PCR, and TCRdb holds only the in-frame ones, with some missing. This table holds around 24,000 clones, roughly 29% found once. Study-wide findings and caveats: Higher pretreatment blood Treg/Th17 ratios correlated with higher pretreatment blood and lower post-treatment tumor TCRbeta clonality.

The V gene is TRBV7-2, the J gene TRBJ2-7; 14 bases align to TRBD2. The source was tumor tissue, collected after nivolumab (anti-PD-1) treatment. The origin of this receptor is a person between 35 and 79 years old with oral cavity squamous cell carcinoma. The DNA of the CDR3 is TGTGCCAGCAGCCGACTAGCGGGGGGGCTATACGAGCAGTACTTC. Protein product: CASSRLAGGLYEQYF.